These T cell receptor beta chains were read from a single sample in a study of shared clonotypes between healthy human individuals. Assay used: immunoSEQ multiplex PCR; TCRdb lists only in-frame clones, some missing. The sample contains around 1.5 million clones, approximately 98% of which appear only once. What was sequenced was naive CD4+ T cells sorted from blood. These receptor sequences come from a man between 25 and 39 years old in good health. CDR3s include the opening cysteine and the closing phenylalanine or tryptophan. D genes are given only for firm matches. Size is omitted from some rows. Given values are once, few, many or a class for expanded clones.

NA	TRBV28	TRBJ1-5	NA	TGTGCCAGCAGTTTGATGAATAGCAATCAGCCCCAGCATTTT	CASSLMNSNQPQHF
NA	TRBV18	TRBJ2-7	NA	TGTGCCAGCTCACCACCGGGGTCCGAGCAGTACTTC	CASSPPGSEQYF
NA	TRBV5-1	TRBJ1-3	NA	TGCGCCAGCAGCTCCCCAGGGATCTCTGGAAACACCATATATTTT	CASSSPGISGNTIYF
TRBD2	TRBV11-3	TRBJ2-1	NA	TGTGCCAGCAGCGTCGGGTCCTTAGCGGGAGTCAATGAGCAGTTCTTC	CASSVGSLAGVNEQFF
NA	TRBV18	TRBJ2-3	NA	TGTGCCAGCTCACCCAGGACTAACACAGATACGCAGTATTTT	CASSPRTNTDTQYF
NA	TRBV5-4	TRBJ2-2	NA	TGTGCCATCGGTCACGTCAACACCGGGGAGCTGTTTTTT	CAIGHVNTGELFF
TRBD1	TRBV28	TRBJ1-2	NA	TGTGCCAGCAGGCCAACAGGGGGTAGAGGCTACACCTTC	CASRPTGGRGYTF
TRBD1	TRBV10-3	TRBJ2-7	NA	TGTGCCATCAGACCGGGGGACAGGGTTTTCTACGAGCAGTACTTC	CAIRPGDRVFYEQYF
TRBD2	TRBV6-1	TRBJ2-5	NA	TGTGCCAGCAGTGAACGGGACTACACCACCAGACTTATTCGGGAGGCCCAGTACTTC	CASSERDYTTRLIREAQYF
NA	TRBV18	TRBJ1-4	NA	TGTGCCAGCTCACCTAATTGGGTCGGGGCCCTTAATGAAAAACTGTTTTTT	CASSPNWVGALNEKLFF
NA	TRBV7-9	TRBJ1-1	NA	TGTGCCAGCAGCTTTGTAGGAGTGAACACTGAAGCTTTCTTT	CASSFVGVNTEAFF
NA	TRBV7-2	TRBJ2-7	NA	TGTGCCAGCAGCTCGCGACAGAGTTACGAGCAGTACTTC	CASSSRQSYEQYF
TRBD1	TRBV7-9	TRBJ1-3	NA	TGTGCCAGCAGCTTACGGGACAGGGGAGGAAACACCATATATTTT	CASSLRDRGGNTIYF
NA	TRBV18	TRBJ2-7	NA	TGTGCCAGCTCACCCGGGACACAGCTCTACGAGCAGTACTTC	CASSPGTQLYEQYF
NA	TRBV11-2	TRBJ2-5	NA	TGTGCCAGCAGCCCCGCTCAAGAGACCCAGTACTTC	CASSPAQETQYF
TRBD1	TRBV19	TRBJ2-3	once	TGTGCCAGTAGAAACCCTGGACAGGGGTCGGGGACAGATACGCAGTATTTT	CASRNPGQGSGTDTQYF
TRBD2	TRBV28	TRBJ2-5	NA	TGTGCCAGCAGTTTAACACGACTAGCGGGATTCCAAGAGACCCAGTACTTC	CASSLTRLAGFQETQYF
TRBD2	TRBV27	TRBJ2-1	NA	TGTGCCAGCAGTTTAGGTAGCGGGAGAGGCCGATCCTACAATGAGCAGTTCTTC	CASSLGSGRGRSYNEQFF
NA	TRBV5-1	TRBJ2-7	NA	TGCGCCAGCAGCCCCACCACCCCCGGAGCCTACGAGCAGTACTTC	CASSPTTPGAYEQYF
NA	TRBV6-5	TRBJ2-3	NA	TGTGCCAGCAGTTACTCGACCGCGGCAGATACGCAGTATTTT	CASSYSTAADTQYF
NA	TRBV9	TRBJ2-3	NA	TGTGCCAGCAGCGTGTCTGGAGCAGTTGATACGCAGTATTTT	CASSVSGAVDTQYF
TRBD2	TRBV7-8	TRBJ2-2	NA	TGTGCCAGCAGCACCCTAGCGGGAGGCGGTACCGGGGAGCTGTTTTTT	CASSTLAGGGTGELFF
TRBD1	TRBV7-8	TRBJ2-7	once	TGTGCCAGCAGCCACCGGGACAGTGCCTACGAGCAGTACTTC	CASSHRDSAYEQYF
TRBD1	TRBV11-3	TRBJ1-1	NA	TGTGCCAGCAGCTTAGATCGGGACAGCCCGGCTTTCTTT	CASSLDRDSPAFF
TRBD2	TRBV7-9	TRBJ2-5	NA	TGTGCCAGCAGCAGAATAACTAGCGGGATAGAGGGGTACCAAGAGACCCAGTACTTC	CASSRITSGIEGYQETQYF
NA	TRBV12-2	TRBJ2-4	NA	TGTGCAAGTCGCTCCACCCGGCGAGCGGGAATCGCACTAGCCAAAAACATTCAGTACTTC	CASRSTRRAGIALAKNIQYF
TRBD2	TRBV4-1	TRBJ2-1	NA	TGCGCCAGCAGCCAAGGACTAGCGGGAGGTGGTGAGCAGTTCTTC	CASSQGLAGGGEQFF
NA	TRBV5-4	TRBJ2-2	NA	TGTGCCAGCAGCTATCGACTGGCAGCGAACACCGGGGAGCTGTTTTTT	CASSYRLAANTGELFF
TRBD2	TRBV7-3	TRBJ2-2	NA	TGTGCCAGCAGCTTAGGGCTAGCGGGTTCCGGGGAGCTGTTTTTT	CASSLGLAGSGELFF
TRBD2	TRBV5-6	TRBJ2-4	once	TGTGCCAGCAGCCCCGGGTCTTGGGTCGGGAGGTCAACACCGAACATTCAGTACTTC	CASSPGSWVGRSTPNIQYF
NA	TRBV5-1	TRBJ2-6	NA	TGCGCCAGCAGCCCCGGGTCCGAGGCTGGGGCCAACGTCCTGACTTTC	CASSPGSEAGANVLTF
TRBD1	TRBV7-9	TRBJ1-1	NA	TGTGCCAGCAGCAGGGGACAGGGTGCCGCTGAAGCTTTCTTT	CASSRGQGAAEAFF
TRBD2	TRBV7-6	TRBJ2-7	NA	TGTGCCAGCAGCTTAATGGCTAGCGGGAACTCCTACGAGCAGTACTTC	CASSLMASGNSYEQYF
NA	TRBV11-2	TRBJ2-7	NA	TGTGCCAGCAGGGGAATTAGGGCTAGTCGGACCTACGAGCAGTACTTC	CASRGIRASRTYEQYF
NA	TRBV9	TRBJ1-5	NA	TGTGCCAGCAGCGCGAGGGGTATGGGCAATCAGCCCCAGCATTTT	CASSARGMGNQPQHF
NA	TRBV9	TRBJ2-7	NA	TGTGCCAGCAGCGCTGCCTATGGCGAGCAGTACTTC	CASSAAYGEQYF
NA	TRBV5-1	TRBJ2-3	NA	TGCGCCAGCAGCTTGGCGGCGGGAAAAGATACGCAGTATTTT	CASSLAAGKDTQYF
NA	TRBV9	TRBJ2-1	NA	TGTGCCAGCAGCGTAGTTGGGACTCCCCGTAGTGGTGAGCAGTTCTTC	CASSVVGTPRSGEQFF
NA	TRBV11-3	TRBJ2-7	NA	TGTGCCAGCAGCTTAGGGGGTAGCGGAAGGGACGAGCAGTACTTC	CASSLGGSGRDEQYF
NA	TRBV28	TRBJ2-7	NA	TGTGCCAGCAGTTTGTTTGGCGGGTGGGATACCTACGAGCAGTACTTC	CASSLFGGWDTYEQYF
NA	TRBV25-1	TRBJ2-3	NA	TGTGCCAGCGACAAAAACCCGGGACGGGGGACAGATACGCAGTATTTT	CASDKNPGRGTDTQYF
TRBD2	TRBV5-1	TRBJ2-7	NA	TGCGCCAGCAGCTCTGGACTAGCCTTTACTGACTACGAGCAGTACTTC	CASSSGLAFTDYEQYF